Sequencing of this T cell receptor beta chain was carried out in a study of cytomegalovirus exposure and HLA in healthy donors. Study as a whole: There were under 140 million unique TCR beta sequences, drawn from around 180 million T cells, in an earlier analysis. General observations from the study: TCR beta chain V- and J-gene trimming was linked, in a later analysis, to a missense variant in DCLRE1C. Sequencing likely produced, as an artifact, a cluster of highly shared sequence variants. The study labeled more than 150 TCR beta chains cytomegalovirus-associated.

The PCR contained 60 Vbeta and 13 Jbeta primers. Produced via immunoSEQ multiplex PCR; TCRdb's table is partial and in-frame only. This table has some 170,000 clones, 65% to 75% appearing once. Germline V gene lookup returns CDR1 SGDLS and CDR2 YYNGEE. The CDR3 runs to 15 residues. With V trimmed by 2 bases and J by 3 bases, 3 bases remained unmatched. With respect to this clone: The antigen remains undetermined.

This clonotype originated in a human donor in good health. The rearrangement links TRBV9 to TRBJ1-5; TRBD1 aligns across 9 bases. The sample consisted of PBMCs. The CDR3 loop is CASSVGQGDNQPQHF. CDR3 DNA sequence: TGTGCCAGCAGCGTGGGACAGGGTGACAATCAGCCCCAGCATTTT.